This T cell receptor (beta chain) was documented in a study of tumor-infiltrating lymphocytes in oesophageal squamous cell carcinoma. TCRdb fed the PCR reads into MiXCR, producing one record per CDR3 protein. The profile shows approximately 8,700 distinct CDR3 sequences, 60% to 70% of them singletons. The CDR3 contains 17 residues. Germline V gene data show CDR1 as SGHAT and CDR2 as FQNNGV. The sequenced sample was esophageal tumor tissue. The clonotype comes from a female donor with esophageal squamous cell carcinoma. The chain couples TRBV11-2 to TRBJ2-1; no reliable D call. The end of the DNA is better explained by TRBJ2-5, so the J call may be wrong. CDR3 protein: CASSLVGRLREEETQYF. The CDR3 DNA reads TGTGCCAGCAGCTTAGTGGGCAGGTTACGAGAAGAAGAGACCCAGTACTTC.